A few counts support the clone carrying this T cell receptor (delta chain). No antigen is known for it. The record originates from a study of Vδ1+ human thymocytes. Germline V lookup: CDR1 TSWWSYY, CDR2 QGS. The CDR3 contains 18 residues. V shed 2 bases, J shed 8 bases, and the junction held 16 bases outside the gene matches. Thymocytes were sorted as CD3+ TCRVdelta1+ TCRVdelta2- after alphabeta T cell depletion. Purity of the sorted Vdelta1+ thymocytes ranged from 98% to 99.6%. The template was reverse-transcribed extracted RNA. CDR3 amplicons came from multiplex PCR with pooled V-gene forward and constant-region reverse primers. TCRdb reapplied CATT to the multiplex PCR reads. The profile shows about 75,000 delta-chain clones, approximately 30% of them singletons. Study-wide results and limits: Thymic TRG and TRD repertoires appeared highly polyclonal. Many TRG clonotypes were shared between donors; TRD repertoires were essentially private. Bulk data may be misread because of unexpected Vdelta2 sequences.

This chain uses TRDV1 with TRDJ1; 11 nucleotides match TRDD3. Source material: Vdelta1+ gamma-delta thymocytes from the thymus. The sample's subset: FACS-sorted CD3+ TCRalphabeta- TCRVdelta1+ TCRVdelta2- thymocytes. This receptor was identified in a boy under two years old who had congenital heart surgery. Here the CDR3 reads CALGEIGGVLGDMGKLIF. The CDR3 DNA reads as TGTGCTCTTGGGGAAATAGGGGGAGTACTGGGGGATATGGGGAAACTCATCTTT.